The source of this T cell receptor (beta chain) is a study of shared T cell receptors in the human thymus. CDR3 length: 12 amino acids. Trimming shortened V by 1 base and J by 6 bases, and 7 bases separated the two germline ends. Germline V gives CDR1 GTSNPN, CDR2 SVGIG (reference sequence). The repertoire was sequenced with immunoSEQ multiplex PCR; TCRdb's copy has only in-frame clones and lacks some. Here the sample spans about 380,000 clones, around 95% being singletons. The V and J genes are TRBV30 and TRBJ2-1, with no clear D. The sample was thymocytes. The sequence derives from a human donor. This chain's CDR3 is CAWSETSNEQFF. In DNA, the CDR3 is TGTGCCTGGAGTGAAACGTCCAATGAGCAGTTCTTC.